This T cell receptor beta chain was profiled in a study of brain T cells in children with intractable seizures. CDR3 length equals 13 residues. CDR1 and CDR2 from the germline V gene are SGHTA and FQGNSA. The V end lost 3 bases, the J end lost 4 bases, and 7 bases lay between the germline ends. The time point was: blood from clinic visit 5 months post-surgery; TSC patient then seizure free. Some clones are missing from TCRdb's copy, which holds only in-frame ones; the method was immunoSEQ multiplex PCR. Here the sample spans around 340,000 clones, about 94% being singletons. The starting material was peripheral blood, obtained approximately 5 months after surgery. V gene TRBV7-2 combines with J gene TRBJ1-3; D ambiguous. This receptor was taken from a boy younger than two with tuberous sclerosis and intractable seizures. CDR3 amino acids: CASSFSEGNTIYF. CDR3 DNA: TGTGCCAGCAGCTTCTCCGAGGGAAACACCATATATTTT.